This TCR beta chain was captured by sequencing in a study of T cells in Graves' hyperthyroidism and ophthalmopathy. Overall study findings and caveats: Blood held most thyroid clonotypes expanded above 0.001 frequency. Model-based prediction identified ophthalmopathy a median about 6.8 months prior to its onset.

This clonotype has ten or more counts. No antigen is known for it. Trimming at V came to 0 bases and at J to 4 bases, leaving 7 bases not matched to a gene. Germline V gene sequence: CDR1 SGDLS, CDR2 YYNGEE. CDR3 length equals 17 residues. TCR beta CDR3 region amplification was performed from RNA transcripts. First-round RT-PCR of the TCR CDR3 relied on the HTBI primer set. TCRdb itself ran the multiplex PCR reads through MiXCR, one entry per CDR3 protein. The repertoire has more than 500,000 distinct CDR3 sequences, 46% of them found once; the top ten carry about two fifths. The material sequenced was peripheral blood or thyroid tissue (not recorded which). The source is an adult woman with Graves' disease, either hyperthyroidism or ophthalmopathy (not recorded which). The rearrangement joins TRBV9 to TRBJ2-5, with 12 bases identical to TRBD1. CDR3 nucleotides: TGTGCCAGCAGCGTAGAGACGGGACAGGGGGCGGCAGAGACCCAGTACTTC. Translated, it gives CASSVETGQGAAETQYF.